The clone carrying this TCR beta chain was recorded a few times. Its matching antigen is unknown. It was with a sample-barcoded 5' primer and a J-beta primer mix that a second PCR of roughly 7 to 12 cycles was run. TCRdb processed the 5' RACE reads anew with MiXCR; each CDR3 protein has one entry. The repertoire includes 650,000 to 950,000 distinct CDR3 sequences, 40% to 50% of them detected once, and about 19% sits in the top ten. This sample stems from a study of blood T cells in healthy people across ages. Study-wide results and caveats: Per million T cells, TCR beta diversity dropped roughly linearly as age increased. A greater number of naive CD4+ cells and higher diversity distinguished long-lived donors from aged donors.

J gave up 4 bases and V 2 bases, and 9 bases lay outside the gene matches. Germline loops: CDR1 DFQATT, CDR2 SNEGSKA (reference sequence). The CDR3 loop spans 15 amino acids. All donors came from Russia, were Caucasian and healthy, and spanned ages roughly 6 to 95. The TCR comes from a man aged 55 to 70 in good health. This rearrangement joins TRBV20-1 to TRBJ2-3; 7 nucleotides agree with TRBD1. The sequencing sample was made of blood. The CDR3 sequence: CSARLATGSPDTQYF. Here the CDR3 DNA reads TGCAGTGCTAGACTTGCGACAGGGAGCCCAGATACGCAGTATTTT.